Each of the 23 T cell receptor beta chains below was sequenced from the same sample in a study of T cells after yellow fever vaccination. TCRdb re-derived calls from the 5' RACE reads in MiXCR, one entry per CDR3 protein. This table has some 26,000 distinct CDR3 sequences, roughly 3.3% appearing once. This specimen consisted of PBMCs, either bulk or a sorted T-cell subset (CD4+, CD8+, memory, or dextramer-sorted; not recorded which), obtained about 49 days after the first yellow fever vaccination. Every receptor here comes from a man between 18 and 35 years old who received the YFV17D yellow fever vaccine.

At least ten counts were recorded for this clonotype. The chain combines TRBV6-2 or TRBV6-3 with TRBJ2-7, with TRBD1 identical over 7 bases. CDR3 length: 13 amino acids. Germline V gene lookup returns CDR1 MNHEY and CDR2 SVGEGT. V gave up 6 bases and J gave up 0 bases; unmatched junction bases: 2. The CDR3 sequence is CASRGQTSYEQYF. Here the CDR3 DNA reads TGTGCCAGCAGGGGACAGACCTCCTACGAGCAGTACTTC.

The table lists this clonotype with many counts. This chain uses TRBV2 with TRBJ2-5, with D possibly matching TRBD1 (6 bases). V lost 7 bases and J 1 base, leaving 13 bases between the germline ends. CDR1 SNHLY and CDR2 FYNNEI come from the germline V gene. The CDR3 has 14 amino acids. CDR3 coding DNA: TGTGCCAGCACCCGCCGGGACACCCAAGAGACCCAGTACTTC. Encoded protein: CASTRRDTQETQYF.

At least ten counts were recorded for this clonotype. This rearrangement joins TRBV6-5 to TRBJ1-3; no firm D call. CDR3 size: 15 residues. Deletions cut 2 bases from V and 0 bases from J, with 8 bases between. Per germline, CDR1 MNHEY and CDR2 SVGAGI. CDR3 DNA sequence: TGTGCCAGCAGTTACGACGGGAACTCTGGAAACACCATATATTTT. It yields the protein CASSYDGNSGNTIYF.

This clonotype was seen ten or more times. As DNA, the CDR3 is TGTGCCAGCACCTCCGATTCTTACAATGAGCAGTTCTTC. Amino acid sequence: CASTSDSYNEQFF. This chain joins TRBV6-5 and TRBJ2-1; D unresolved. Trimming took 7 bases from V and 4 from J, leaving 11 bases between them. CDR1 and CDR2 (germline): MNHEY, SVGAGI. The CDR3 contains 13 residues.

This clonotype was recorded many times. The V and J genes are TRBV12-3 or TRBV12-4 and TRBJ1-1; D is ambiguous. The CDR3 is made up of 13 amino acids. V shed 6 bases and J shed 10 bases, with 18 bases lying between them. The CDR3 spells CASSQAEGPRAFF. The DNA for the CDR3 is TGTGCCAGCAGCCAAGCGGAGGGCCCGCGAGCTTTCTTT.

This clonotype showed up many times. The rearrangement uses TRBV7-2 and TRBJ1-6; 10 bases fit TRBD1. Unmatched junction bases numbered 2, after V lost 5 bases and J lost 7 bases. The CDR3 length is 14 residues. The germline V gene encodes CDR1 SGHTA and CDR2 FQGNSA. The CDR3 DNA follows: TGTGCCAGCAGCCTGGACAGGGGGAATTCACCCCTCCACTTT. Residues: CASSLDRGNSPLHF.

This clonotype was detected many times. The rearrangement joins TRBV5-1 to TRBJ2-2; 8 bases agree with TRBD2. The CDR3 spans 15 residues. The J segment lost 1 base and the V segment lost 5 bases, leaving 4 bases of the junction unmatched. Germline CDR1 reads SGHRS; CDR2 reads YFSETQ. The CDR3: CASRTGTRNTGELFF. CDR3 DNA sequence: TGCGCCAGCAGGACCGGGACTAGGAACACCGGGGAGCTGTTTTTT.

This clonotype was counted only a few times. The chain carries TRBV12-3 or TRBV12-4 and TRBJ1-4, with D possibly TRBD1 on 5 matching bases. With 6 bases removed from V and 2 bases from J, the gap between germline ends came to 10 bases. This CDR3 comprises 14 residues. CDR3 region: CASSRQGTNEKLFF. The CDR3 nucleotides read TGTGCCAGCAGCCGTCAGGGTACTAATGAAAAACTGTTTTTT.

In this sample, this clonotype turned up many times. The V and J genes are TRBV5-8 and TRBJ2-5; D is ambiguous. The ends were cut back, 5 bases at V and 4 bases at J, with 9 bases in the middle. The CDR3 is 12 residues long. Germline V gene sequence: CDR1 SGHTS, CDR2 YDEGEE. In DNA, the CDR3 is TGTGCCAGCAGTTCCCCCGGAGAGACCCAGTACTTC. Its protein is CASSSPGETQYF.

This clonotype was found many times. The rearrangement joins TRBV4-3 to TRBJ1-1, with D unresolved. Trimming removed 0 bases at V and 0 bases at J, with 8 bases between. The CDR3 extends over 15 amino acids. CDR1 LGHNA and CDR2 YSLEER come from the germline V gene. The CDR3: CASSQDRVLNTEAFF. The DNA of the CDR3 is TGCGCCAGCAGCCAAGATCGGGTCTTGAACACTGAAGCTTTCTTT.

At least ten counts were recorded for this clonotype. CDR3 amino acids: CASSPPDRGNSPLHF. The CDR3 DNA sequence: TGTGCCAGCTCACCCCCTGACAGGGGAAATTCACCCCTCCACTTT. The J gene is TRBJ1-6, the V gene TRBV18; TRBD1 matches 8 bases. Losses at the gene ends were 3 bases for V and 7 bases for J; bases not matched to a gene: 5. The CDR3 length is 15 residues. The germline V gene has CDR1 KGHSH and CDR2 LQKENI.

This clonotype has ten or more counts. In nucleotides, the CDR3 is TGTGCCAGCAGCTTAGCGGGGCGAGCGGGGGGGGGTTACAATGAGCAGTTCTTC. Amino acids: CASSLAGRAGGGYNEQFF. The rearrangement links TRBV7-2 to TRBJ2-1, with TRBD2 matching over 10 bases. From germline, CDR1 is SGHTA and CDR2 FQGNSA. This CDR3 is built from 18 residues. V shed 0 bases and J 4 bases; nucleotides not matched to a gene: 9. The entire variable domain, with the rest obtained from reference TRBV7-2 and TRBJ2-1, is as follows: GAGVSQSPSNKVTEKGKDVELRCDPISGHTALYWYRQSLGQGLEFLIYFQGNSAPDKSGLPSDRFSAERTGGSVSTLTIQRTQQEDSAVYLCASSLAGRAGGGYNEQFFGPGTRLTVL.

At least ten counts were recorded for this clonotype. The CDR3 loop reads CASSERRTREPGNQPQHF. The CDR3 DNA is TGCGCCAGCAGTGAGAGGAGAACCCGGGAACCGGGCAATCAGCCCCAGCATTTT. The V and J genes are TRBV10-1 and TRBJ1-5, with D hard to call. CDR3 length: 18 residues. Germline CDR1 is WNHNN and CDR2 is SYGVQD (reference sequence). Trimming removed 2 bases at V and 2 bases at J, with 19 bases between.

This clonotype was seen at least ten times. V gene TRBV12-3 or TRBV12-4 combines with J gene TRBJ2-7, with a possible D match to TRBD1 (5 bases). The CDR3 consists of 13 residues. The V and J ends lost 6 bases and 6 bases respectively, with 15 bases between them. The CDR3 loop reads CASSQLWGTEQYF. The DNA of the CDR3 is TGTGCCAGCAGCCAACTTTGGGGCACCGAGCAGTACTTC.

In its sample, this clonotype was seen many times. The chain is built from TRBV13 and TRBJ2-1, with a weak D call TRBD1 (6 bases). The CDR3 length is 12 residues. V gave up 5 bases and J gave up 7 bases, with 9 bases separating them. The germline V gene encodes CDR1 PRHDT and CDR2 FYEKMQ (reference sequence). This CDR3 reads CASSLQGNEQFF. CDR3 DNA sequence: TGTGCCAGCAGCCTACAGGGTAATGAGCAGTTCTTC.

This clonotype occurred many times. The gene calls are TRBV5-6 and TRBJ1-4; D not resolved. CDR1 SGHDT and CDR2 YYEEEE come from the germline V gene. The CDR3 length is 16 residues. Trimming took 1 base from V and 3 from J, leaving 13 bases between them. The CDR3 bases are TGTGCCAGCAGCTTGCGGGGAGTCGTTGCTAATGAAAAACTGTTTTTT. Translating it yields CASSLRGVVANEKLFF.

In its sample, this clonotype was seen many times. The CDR3 nucleotides are TGTGCCAGCAGCTGGGGACAGGGGGCTTTCACTGAAGCTTTCTTT. Amino acids: CASSWGQGAFTEAFF. The gene calls are TRBV13 and TRBJ1-1, with 12 bases aligning to TRBD1. CDR3 length equals 15 residues. Germline V gene data show CDR1 as PRHDT and CDR2 as FYEKMQ (reference sequence). V lost 4 bases and J lost 4; bases outside the gene matches: 4.

This clonotype was counted many times. V and J are TRBV6-5 and TRBJ1-3; the match to TRBD1 covers 8 bases. The CDR3 spans 16 residues. Germline CDR1 reads MNHEY; CDR2 reads SVGAGI. After removal of 2 bases from V and 2 bases from J, the junction contained 5 bases not matched to a gene. The CDR3 reads CASSYMQGATGNTIYF. CDR3 DNA: TGTGCCAGCAGTTACATGCAGGGGGCGACTGGAAACACCATATATTTT.

This clonotype appeared many times. The chain joins TRBV12-3 or TRBV12-4 to TRBJ2-5; weak D call: TRBD2 (6 bases). The CDR3 consists of 12 residues. The V end was cut by 5 bases, the J end by 13 bases, with 17 bases between. The CDR3 DNA follows: TGTGCCAGCAGTGCCGGGACTTCTTCATCGTACTTC. As protein: CASSAGTSSSYF.

This clonotype was seen many times. The gene calls are TRBV4-3 and TRBJ2-2; D is ambiguous. The V end lost 3 bases, the J end lost 6 bases, and 8 bases lay between the germline ends. The CDR3 contains 13 residues. Germline-derived CDR1 and CDR2 are LGHNA and YSLEER. CDR3 sequence reads: CASSQGWSGELFF. CDR3 DNA sequence: TGCGCCAGCAGCCAGGGCTGGTCCGGGGAGCTGTTTTTT.

This clonotype was recorded many times. This chain connects TRBV6-5 to TRBJ2-7; TRBD1 might be the D (5 bases). CDR1 is MNHEY, CDR2 SVGAGI, per germline. Trimming cost V 6 bases and J 0 bases, with 15 bases left between them. The CDR3 covers 15 residues. CDR3 nucleotides: TGTGCCAGCAGGACCGGACACTCTAGCTCCTACGAGCAGTACGTC. Protein sequence: CASRTGHSSSYEQYV.

The gene calls are TRBV3-1 and TRBJ2-2; 7 nucleotides match TRBD2. With 10 bases clipped from V and 2 bases from J, the junction kept 19 bases outside the gene matches. The length of the CDR3 is 18 residues. CDR1 is LGHDT, CDR2 YNNKEL, per germline (reference sequence). The CDR3 DNA is TGTGCCACCTCCAAAGCCCGGGGAAGCGGGGCCAACACCGGGGAGCTGTTTTTT. This translates into CATSKARGSGANTGELFF.

This clonotype has a count of ten or more. The chain has TRBV20-1 and TRBJ2-5; 9 bases are a match to TRBD2. Per the germline V gene, CDR1 is DFQATT and CDR2 is SNEGSKA (reference sequence). The junction had 4 bases not matched to a gene; V was cut back by 3 bases and J by 2 bases. The CDR3 has 14 residues. The CDR3 DNA reads TGCAGTGCTAGCCCCGGACTAGCGCAAGAGACCCAGTACTTC. This translates into CSASPGLAQETQYF.